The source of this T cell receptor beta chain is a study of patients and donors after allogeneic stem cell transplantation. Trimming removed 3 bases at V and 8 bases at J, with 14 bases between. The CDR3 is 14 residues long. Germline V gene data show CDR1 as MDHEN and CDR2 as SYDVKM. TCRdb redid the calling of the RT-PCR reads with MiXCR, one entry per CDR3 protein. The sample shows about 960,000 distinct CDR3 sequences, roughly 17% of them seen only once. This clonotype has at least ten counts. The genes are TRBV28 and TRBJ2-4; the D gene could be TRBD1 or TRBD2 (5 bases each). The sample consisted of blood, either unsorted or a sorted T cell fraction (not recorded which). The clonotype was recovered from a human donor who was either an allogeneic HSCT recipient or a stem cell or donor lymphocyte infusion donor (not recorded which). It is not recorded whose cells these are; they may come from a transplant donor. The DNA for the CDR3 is TGTGCCAGCAGTTTTGACAGAGGGAACGACATTCAGTACTTC. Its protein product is CASSFDRGNDIQYF.